The rows below give T cell receptor beta chains drawn from one sample of a study of shared clonotypes between healthy human individuals. Assay used: immunoSEQ multiplex PCR; TCRdb lists only in-frame clones, some missing. The sample includes 470,000 or so clones, around 85% seen only once; the top ten take approximately 12%. Sequencing was done on a sample of PBMCs. All receptors come from a woman aged 40 to 50 in good health. Some clones in this sample may be carry-over from other donors' samples. Both conserved end residues are part of each CDR3. The D gene is left open where the match is weak. Expanded clones get a size class; other rows say once, few or many, or leave the size out.

CDR3aa: CATLKGGTYEQYF; CDR3nt: TGTGCCACTCTAAAGGGTGGGACCTACGAGCAGTACTTC; len: 13; v_gene: TRBV19; abundance: NA; j_gene: TRBJ2-7; d_gene: NA
CDR3aa: CASGGVGTEAFF; CDR3nt: TGTGCCAGCGGGGGGGTAGGGACTGAAGCTTTCTTT; len: 12; v_gene: TRBV6-5; abundance: once; j_gene: TRBJ1-1; d_gene: NA
CDR3aa: CAWSVNRHEQYF; CDR3nt: TGTGCCTGGAGTGTAAACCGCCACGAGCAGTACTTC; len: 12; v_gene: TRBV30; abundance: NA; j_gene: TRBJ2-7; d_gene: NA
CDR3aa: CATSGDRLRTDTQYF; CDR3nt: TGTGCCACCAGCGGGGACAGACTTCGCACAGACACGCAGTATTTT; len: 15; v_gene: TRBV15; abundance: NA; j_gene: TRBJ2-3; d_gene: TRBD1
CDR3aa: CSASGGFRNTEAFF; CDR3nt: TGCAGCGCTAGCGGGGGTTTTAGGAACACTGAAGCTTTCTTT; len: 14; v_gene: TRBV29-1; abundance: NA; j_gene: TRBJ1-1; d_gene: NA
CDR3aa: CASSHPDRGWGYTF; CDR3nt: TGTGCCAGCAGCCACCCCGACAGGGGTTGGGGCTACACCTTC; len: 14; v_gene: TRBV5-4; abundance: NA; j_gene: TRBJ1-2; d_gene: TRBD1
CDR3aa: CASSLSSGVGTEAFF; CDR3nt: TGTGCCAGCTCCTTGTCGTCAGGGGTAGGTACTGAAGCTTTCTTT; len: 15; v_gene: TRBV28; abundance: NA; j_gene: TRBJ1-1; d_gene: NA
CDR3aa: CASSYGQGVQPQHF; CDR3nt: TGTGCCAGTAGTTACGGACAGGGGGTTCAGCCCCAGCATTTT; len: 14; v_gene: TRBV19; abundance: many; j_gene: TRBJ1-5; d_gene: TRBD1
CDR3aa: CSWGDETQYF; CDR3nt: TGCAGCTGGGGGGATGAGACCCAGTACTTC; len: 10; v_gene: TRBV20-1; abundance: NA; j_gene: TRBJ2-5; d_gene: NA
CDR3aa: CAWSGASAYNEQFF; CDR3nt: TGTGCCTGGAGTGGGGCTAGCGCCTACAATGAGCAGTTCTTC; len: 14; v_gene: TRBV30; abundance: NA; j_gene: TRBJ2-1; d_gene: NA
CDR3aa: CASSYVGSEQFF; CDR3nt: TGTGCCAGCAGTTATGTGGGAAGTGAGCAGTTCTTC; len: 12; v_gene: TRBV6-5; abundance: NA; j_gene: TRBJ2-1; d_gene: NA
CDR3aa: CASSSWGGGADTQYF; CDR3nt: TGTGCCAGCAGCTCCTGGGGGGGAGGTGCAGATACGCAGTATTTT; len: 15; v_gene: TRBV11-2; abundance: NA; j_gene: TRBJ2-3; d_gene: TRBD2
CDR3aa: CASRSGTGGAGEKLFF; CDR3nt: TGTGCCAGCAGATCCGGGACAGGGGGCGCCGGTGAAAAACTGTTTTTT; len: 16; v_gene: TRBV28; abundance: NA; j_gene: TRBJ1-4; d_gene: TRBD1
CDR3aa: CAIRADSMNTEAFF; CDR3nt: TGTGCCATCAGGGCGGACAGTATGAACACTGAAGCTTTCTTT; len: 14; v_gene: TRBV10-3; abundance: NA; j_gene: TRBJ1-1; d_gene: NA
CDR3aa: CASSKRESSYEQYF; CDR3nt: TGTGCCAGTAGTAAGAGGGAGAGCTCCTACGAGCAGTACTTC; len: 14; v_gene: TRBV19; abundance: NA; j_gene: TRBJ2-7; d_gene: NA
CDR3aa: CASSSGGRSSYEQYF; CDR3nt: TGTGCCAGCAGCTCGGGGGGCCGGAGCTCCTACGAGCAGTACTTC; len: 15; v_gene: TRBV7-9; abundance: NA; j_gene: TRBJ2-7; d_gene: NA
CDR3aa: CASSLALAGETQYF; CDR3nt: TGTGCCAGCAGCTTAGCTCTAGCGGGTGAGACCCAGTACTTC; len: 14; v_gene: TRBV7-9; abundance: few; j_gene: TRBJ2-5; d_gene: TRBD2
CDR3aa: CAWSGNDEQFF; CDR3nt: TGTGCCTGGTCAGGTAACGATGAGCAGTTCTTC; len: 11; v_gene: TRBV30; abundance: once; j_gene: TRBJ2-1; d_gene: NA
CDR3aa: CASSFKGQGNYEQYF; CDR3nt: TGTGCCAGCAGCTTCAAAGGGCAGGGAAACTACGAGCAGTACTTC; len: 15; v_gene: TRBV5-4; abundance: NA; j_gene: TRBJ2-7; d_gene: NA
CDR3aa: CASSPRTGENEKLFF; CDR3nt: TGTGCCAGCAGCCCCCGGACGGGAGAAAATGAAAAACTGTTTTTT; len: 15; v_gene: TRBV27; abundance: NA; j_gene: TRBJ1-4; d_gene: NA
CDR3aa: CATSRDTGIQETQYF; CDR3nt: TGTGCCACCAGCAGAGACACAGGGATCCAAGAGACCCAGTACTTC; len: 15; v_gene: TRBV15; abundance: NA; j_gene: TRBJ2-5; d_gene: NA
CDR3aa: CAIQSGERPYEQYF; CDR3nt: TGTGCCATCCAATCCGGGGAGCGCCCCTACGAGCAGTACTTC; len: 14; v_gene: TRBV15; abundance: NA; j_gene: TRBJ2-7; d_gene: NA
CDR3aa: CASSRGWDSNQPQHF; CDR3nt: TGTGCCAGCAGCAGAGGGTGGGATAGCAATCAGCCCCAGCATTTT; len: 15; v_gene: TRBV27; abundance: NA; j_gene: TRBJ1-5; d_gene: NA
CDR3aa: CASTRDRGPGQPQHF; CDR3nt: TGTGCCAGCACCCGGGACAGGGGCCCCGGCCAGCCCCAGCATTTT; len: 15; v_gene: TRBV6-1; abundance: NA; j_gene: TRBJ1-5; d_gene: TRBD1
CDR3aa: CSARIRGEQYF; CDR3nt: TGCAGTGCCAGAATACGGGGCGAGCAGTACTTC; len: 11; v_gene: TRBV20-1; abundance: NA; j_gene: TRBJ2-7; d_gene: NA
CDR3aa: CASSLAGLETQYF; CDR3nt: TGTGCCAGCAGCCTAGCAGGGTTGGAGACCCAGTACTTC; len: 13; v_gene: TRBV9; abundance: NA; j_gene: TRBJ2-5; d_gene: NA
CDR3aa: CASSESPGQGQKLFF; CDR3nt: TGTGCCAGCAGCGAAAGCCCCGGACAGGGCCAAAAACTGTTTTTT; len: 15; v_gene: TRBV7-7; abundance: NA; j_gene: TRBJ1-4; d_gene: TRBD1
CDR3aa: CASSLDMNTEAFF; CDR3nt: TGTGCCAGCAGCTTAGACATGAACACTGAAGCTTTCTTT; len: 13; v_gene: TRBV5-4; abundance: once; j_gene: TRBJ1-1; d_gene: NA
CDR3aa: CASSVRGGDTQYF; CDR3nt: TGTGCCAGCAGCGTAAGGGGGGGAGATACGCAGTATTTT; len: 13; v_gene: TRBV9; abundance: NA; j_gene: TRBJ2-3; d_gene: NA
CDR3aa: CASQGRGPYEQYF; CDR3nt: TGTGCCAGCCAGGGCAGGGGGCCGTACGAGCAGTACTTC; len: 13; v_gene: TRBV6-5; abundance: NA; j_gene: TRBJ2-7; d_gene: TRBD1
CDR3aa: CASSPPYSGLAGDLNEQYF; CDR3nt: TGTGCCAGCTCACCACCCTACTCGGGACTAGCGGGAGATTTGAACGAGCAGTACTTC; len: 19; v_gene: TRBV18; abundance: medium-sized; j_gene: TRBJ2-7; d_gene: TRBD2
CDR3aa: CAWKTVRLATKETQYF; CDR3nt: TGTGCCTGGAAGACGGTTCGCCTAGCTACCAAAGAGACCCAGTACTTC; len: 16; v_gene: TRBV30; abundance: NA; j_gene: TRBJ2-5; d_gene: NA
CDR3aa: CASSQVNHGTDTQYF; CDR3nt: TGCGCCAGCAGCCAAGTCAACCACGGTACAGATACGCAGTATTTT; len: 15; v_gene: TRBV4-3; abundance: many; j_gene: TRBJ2-3; d_gene: NA
CDR3aa: CASSLLASFHEQYF; CDR3nt: TGTGCCAGCAGTTTACTCGCGAGTTTCCACGAGCAGTACTTC; len: 14; v_gene: TRBV28; abundance: NA; j_gene: TRBJ2-7; d_gene: NA
CDR3aa: CATSREGGYYIQFF; CDR3nt: TGTGCCACCAGCAGAGAAGGGGGCTATTATATCCAGTTCTTC; len: 14; v_gene: TRBV15; abundance: NA; j_gene: TRBJ2-1; d_gene: TRBD1
CDR3aa: CASSPSTLAGVSYEQYF; CDR3nt: TGTGCCAGCAGCCCCTCAACACTAGCGGGGGTCTCCTACGAGCAGTACTTC; len: 17; v_gene: TRBV4-2; abundance: NA; j_gene: TRBJ2-7; d_gene: TRBD2
CDR3aa: CASRIAGGWEQYF; CDR3nt: TGCGCCAGCAGAATAGCGGGAGGGTGGGAGCAGTACTTC; len: 13; v_gene: TRBV5-1; abundance: once; j_gene: TRBJ2-7; d_gene: TRBD2
CDR3aa: CASSYELPSYNEQFF; CDR3nt: TGTGCCAGCAGTTATGAGCTCCCCTCCTACAATGAGCAGTTCTTC; len: 15; v_gene: TRBV6-6; abundance: NA; j_gene: TRBJ2-1; d_gene: NA
CDR3aa: CASSPDRGDTQYF; CDR3nt: TGTGCCAGCAGCCCTGACAGGGGAGATACGCAGTATTTT; len: 13; v_gene: TRBV7-3; abundance: NA; j_gene: TRBJ2-3; d_gene: TRBD1
CDR3aa: CASSHVGDSGNTIYF; CDR3nt: TGTGCCAGCAGCCACGTAGGGGATTCTGGAAACACCATATATTTT; len: 15; v_gene: TRBV4-2; abundance: NA; j_gene: TRBJ1-3; d_gene: NA
CDR3aa: CASSSPWTGKETQYF; CDR3nt: TGTGCCAGCAGCTCCCCCTGGACAGGGAAGGAGACCCAGTACTTC; len: 15; v_gene: TRBV7-9; abundance: NA; j_gene: TRBJ2-5; d_gene: TRBD1
CDR3aa: CASTAGAGYTEAFF; CDR3nt: TGTGCCAGCACCGCAGGGGCTGGTTACACTGAAGCTTTCTTT; len: 14; v_gene: TRBV28; abundance: NA; j_gene: TRBJ1-1; d_gene: NA
CDR3aa: CASSPRDRGDDGYTF; CDR3nt: TGTGCCAGCAGCCCCAGGGACAGGGGGGACGATGGCTACACCTTC; len: 15; v_gene: TRBV7-9; abundance: NA; j_gene: TRBJ1-2; d_gene: TRBD1
CDR3aa: CASSLAGPTEAFF; CDR3nt: TGTGCCAGCAGCCTGGCAGGCCCCACTGAAGCTTTCTTT; len: 13; v_gene: TRBV28; abundance: few; j_gene: TRBJ1-1; d_gene: NA
CDR3aa: CASSYSRQGAYEQYF; CDR3nt: TGTGCCAGCAGTTACTCTCGGCAGGGGGCCTACGAGCAGTACTTC; len: 15; v_gene: TRBV6-5; abundance: NA; j_gene: TRBJ2-7; d_gene: TRBD1
CDR3aa: CASSRGLAGGPTDTQYF; CDR3nt: TGTGCCAGCAGCCGAGGACTAGCGGGAGGCCCTACAGATACGCAGTATTTT; len: 17; v_gene: TRBV5-4; abundance: NA; j_gene: TRBJ2-3; d_gene: TRBD2
CDR3aa: CASSDPTWTGRREAFF; CDR3nt: TGTGCCAGCAGTGACCCAACTTGGACTGGGAGACGGGAAGCTTTCTTT; len: 16; v_gene: TRBV6-1; abundance: NA; j_gene: TRBJ1-1; d_gene: NA
CDR3aa: CASSLIRLAPSTDTQYF; CDR3nt: TGTGCCAGCAGCTTAATCCGGCTAGCGCCTAGCACAGATACGCAGTATTTT; len: 17; v_gene: TRBV7-2; abundance: NA; j_gene: TRBJ2-3; d_gene: NA
CDR3aa: CASSEAGGAGGYTF; CDR3nt: TGTGCCAGCAGTGAGGCAGGGGGCGCGGGGGGCTACACCTTC; len: 14; v_gene: TRBV25-1; abundance: NA; j_gene: TRBJ1-2; d_gene: TRBD1
CDR3aa: CATGRGMNTEAFF; CDR3nt: TGTGCCACCGGCAGGGGTATGAACACTGAAGCTTTCTTT; len: 13; v_gene: TRBV6-5; abundance: NA; j_gene: TRBJ1-1; d_gene: NA
CDR3aa: CASSLGANNEQFF; CDR3nt: TGTGCCAGCAGCTTAGGTGCCAACAATGAGCAGTTCTTC; len: 13; v_gene: TRBV11-2; abundance: NA; j_gene: TRBJ2-1; d_gene: NA
CDR3aa: CASSPAFVRDRGSYEQYF; CDR3nt: TGTGCCAGCAGCCCGGCTTTCGTTCGCGACAGGGGTTCCTACGAGCAGTACTTC; len: 18; v_gene: TRBV27; abundance: NA; j_gene: TRBJ2-7; d_gene: TRBD1
CDR3aa: CSVFPLTTVGTEAFF; CDR3nt: TGCAGCGTTTTTCCCCTGACAACCGTGGGCACTGAAGCTTTCTTT; len: 15; v_gene: TRBV29-1; abundance: NA; j_gene: TRBJ1-1; d_gene: NA
CDR3aa: CASSRLAGPLGEQYF; CDR3nt: TGTGCCAGCAGCCGACTAGCGGGCCCACTCGGCGAGCAGTACTTC; len: 15; v_gene: TRBV27; abundance: NA; j_gene: TRBJ2-7; d_gene: TRBD2
CDR3aa: CATGKQLGAGNTIYF; CDR3nt: TGTGCCACCGGGAAGCAATTAGGGGCTGGAAACACCATATATTTT; len: 15; v_gene: TRBV15; abundance: NA; j_gene: TRBJ1-3; d_gene: NA
CDR3aa: CASSPGGTGNQPQHF; CDR3nt: TGCGCCAGCAGCCCTGGGGGGACAGGCAATCAGCCCCAGCATTTT; len: 15; v_gene: TRBV4-3; abundance: NA; j_gene: TRBJ1-5; d_gene: TRBD1
CDR3aa: CASSTPGQATYEQYF; CDR3nt: TGTGCCAGCAGCACGCCGGGACAGGCTACCTACGAGCAGTACTTC; len: 15; v_gene: TRBV28; abundance: NA; j_gene: TRBJ2-7; d_gene: TRBD1
CDR3aa: CASSSGHGRLYEQYF; CDR3nt: TGTGCCAGCAGTTCCGGACATGGCCGCCTCTACGAGCAGTACTTC; len: 15; v_gene: TRBV28; abundance: NA; j_gene: TRBJ2-7; d_gene: NA
CDR3aa: CASSVPASTGELFF; CDR3nt: TGTGCCAGCAGTGTCCCAGCAAGCACCGGGGAGCTGTTTTTT; len: 14; v_gene: TRBV25-1; abundance: NA; j_gene: TRBJ2-2; d_gene: NA
CDR3aa: CASSQDGAGGAGYGYTF; CDR3nt: TGTGCCAGCAGCCAAGATGGGGCAGGGGGCGCCGGCTATGGCTACACCTTC; len: 17; v_gene: TRBV4-2; abundance: few; j_gene: TRBJ1-2; d_gene: TRBD1